A single sample is the source of the 29 T cell receptor beta chains below, sequenced in a study of T cell responses to AZD1222 COVID-19 vaccine. Using immunoSEQ multiplex PCR, the repertoire was profiled, and TCRdb retains in-frame clones only, with some absent. The sample yields tens of thousands of clones, roughly nine tenths seen once. The sample in question was peripheral blood, obtained 28 days after the second AZD1222 dose. These receptors were taken from an adult who received the AZD1222 COVID-19 vaccine.

The CDR3 here is CATSRDLSSYEQYF. Written as DNA, the CDR3 is TGTGCCACCAGCAGAGATCTGTCGTCCTACGAGCAGTACTTC. The chain employs TRBV15 and TRBJ2-7; no clear D. This CDR3 has 14 amino acids. In germline, CDR1 is LNHNV, CDR2 YYDKDF (reference sequence). V gave up 0 bases and J gave up 1 base, with 7 bases separating them.

Only one count was recorded for this clone. The chain couples TRBV11-3 to TRBJ2-5; D is possibly TRBD2 (7 bases). The CDR3 consists of 14 residues. The germline V gene encodes CDR1 SGHNT and CDR2 YENEEA. Deletions cut 3 bases from V and 5 bases from J, with 13 bases between. CDR3 sequence (DNA): TGTGCCAGCAGCTTGGGGGCGGGAGCGGAGACCCAGTACTTC. This encodes CASSLGAGAETQYF.

The rearrangement joins TRBV7-3 to TRBJ2-3; no firm D call. V was pared by 0 bases and J by 4 bases, with 8 bases between. From germline, CDR1 is SGHTA and CDR2 FQGTGA. The CDR3 runs 14 residues. CDR3 amino acids: CASSLTPSADTQYF. The CDR3 bases are TGTGCCAGCAGCTTAACGCCGTCCGCAGATACGCAGTATTTT.

The chain employs TRBV28 and TRBJ1-6; D unclear. The CDR3 totals 14 residues. The V end was cut by 6 bases, the J end by 8 bases, with 14 bases between. The germline V gene encodes CDR1 MDHEN and CDR2 SYDVKM. The CDR3 DNA is TGTGCCAGCAGGATTACTTCAGGACATTCACCCCTCCACTTT. This gives the protein CASRITSGHSPLHF.

This clone was picked up one time. The chain recombines TRBV5-1 with TRBJ1-1, with D unresolved. The germline V gene encodes CDR1 SGHRS and CDR2 YFSETQ. This CDR3 comprises 14 residues. Deletions cut 3 bases from V and 1 base from J, with 10 bases between. In DNA form, the CDR3 reads TGCGCCAGCAGCTCTTCAGCTGCGAACACTGAAGCTTTCTTT. It encodes CASSSSAANTEAFF.

The J gene is TRBJ2-6, the V gene TRBV19; D tentatively reads TRBD1 or TRBD2 (6 bases each). CDR1 and CDR2 from the germline V gene are LNHDA and SQIVND (reference sequence). This CDR3 contains 17 residues. The V end lost 7 bases, the J end lost 1 base, and 17 bases lay between the germline ends. The CDR3 nucleotides are TGTGCCAGTAATCGGGGGCAGGGACGTTCTGGGGCCAACGTCCTGACTTTC. Its translation is CASNRGQGRSGANVLTF.

The rearrangement joins TRBV4-1 to TRBJ1-1; tentative D call: TRBD1 (5 bases). V was clipped by 4 bases and J by 5 bases, with 26 bases between them. Germline V gives CDR1 MGHRA, CDR2 YSYEKL. The CDR3 contains 18 residues. CDR3 amino acids: CASSPTAMGRRIGTEAFF. The CDR3 DNA sequence: TGCGCCAGCAGCCCGACTGCAATGGGGCGGAGGATAGGGACTGAAGCTTTCTTT.

The chain joins TRBV12-3 or TRBV12-4 to TRBJ1-2; D is unclear. V was shortened by 6 bases and J by 4 bases, with 12 bases between the two germline ends. This CDR3 comprises 13 residues. As DNA, the CDR3 is TGTGCCAGCAGCCCGACTGGGAGCTATGGCTACACCTTC. The encoded protein is CASSPTGSYGYTF.

This chain links TRBV6-2 or TRBV6-3 with TRBJ2-1; 8 bases match TRBD2. The CDR3 consists of 16 residues. Per the germline V gene, CDR1 is MNHEY and CDR2 is SVGEGT. V shed 6 bases, J shed 9 bases, and the junction held 16 bases outside the gene matches. The CDR3 DNA reads TGTGCCAGCAGCCTCGGCCTAGCGGGCCCGTCCGTTGAGCAGTTCTTC. It encodes CASSLGLAGPSVEQFF.

The J gene is TRBJ2-5, the V gene TRBV7-9, with D possibly being TRBD2 (6 bases). Trimming left V 1 base short and J 7 bases short, with 16 bases between. CDR3 length: 15 residues. Germline CDR1 SEHNR, CDR2 FQNEAQ (reference sequence). CDR3 DNA: TGTGCCAGCAGCTTAGTGGCGGGACCCGCGGGGACCCAGTACTTC. Its translation: CASSLVAGPAGTQYF.

The chain is built from TRBV4-2 and TRBJ1-2; 10 nucleotides line up with TRBD1. CDR3 length: 16 residues. From germline, CDR1 is LGHNA and CDR2 YNFKEQ. V shed 1 base and J 8 bases; nucleotides not matched to a gene: 10. In DNA form, the CDR3 reads TGTGCCAGCAGCCAAGGCTCAGGACAGGGGGAGGAAGGCTACACCTTC. Amino acid sequence: CASSQGSGQGEEGYTF.

The gene calls are TRBV19 and TRBJ1-5; perhaps TRBD1 as D (6 bases). The CDR3 spans 13 residues. Germline V gives CDR1 LNHDA, CDR2 SQIVND (reference sequence). V lost 7 bases and J 7 bases, leaving 14 bases between the germline ends. The DNA of the CDR3 is TGTGCCAGTAACAGGGAGCCACGGCAGCCCCAGCATTTT. Protein: CASNREPRQPQHF. The full variable domain, rest sourced from reference TRBV19 and TRBJ1-5, is DGGITQSPKYLFRKEGQNVTLSCEQNLNHDAMYWYRQDPGQGLRLIYYSQIVNDFQKGDIAEGYSVSREKKESFPLTVTSAQKNPTAFYLCASNREPRQPQHFGDGTRLSIL.

The chain couples TRBV28 to TRBJ1-2, with 8 bases aligning to TRBD1. This CDR3 comprises 15 residues. V shed 6 bases, J shed 7 bases, and the junction held 13 bases outside the gene matches. Looked up from germline, CDR1 is MDHEN and CDR2 is SYDVKM. In nucleotides, the CDR3 is TGTGCCAGCAGCACTACCGGGACAGGCCTTAGTGGCTACACCTTC. Translation gives CASSTTGTGLSGYTF.

The V call is TRBV12-3 or TRBV12-4, the J call TRBJ1-1; a weak D match, TRBD1 (5 bases). There are 11 residues in the CDR3. With 4 bases removed from V and 6 bases from J, the gap between germline ends came to 6 bases. CDR3: CASSYRSEAFF. Here the CDR3 DNA reads TGTGCCAGCAGTTACAGGTCTGAAGCTTTCTTT.

CDR3 region: CASSIMQATYNEQFF. The CDR3 DNA is TGTGCCAGTAGTATTATGCAGGCCACCTACAATGAGCAGTTCTTC. V gene TRBV19 combines with J gene TRBJ2-1; D gene ambiguous. This CDR3 has 15 residues. Trimming pared 3 bases from V and 2 bases from J, leaving 11 bases between. In germline, CDR1 is LNHDA, CDR2 SQIVND (reference sequence).

This chain joins TRBV7-2 and TRBJ1-2; 10 bases agree with TRBD1. The CDR3 loop spans 15 amino acids. J gave up 4 bases and V 4 bases, and 6 bases lay outside the gene matches. Germline CDR1 SGHTA, CDR2 FQGNSA. For the CDR3, the DNA is TGTGCCAGCAGCTCCCCGGACAGGGGGGGCTATGGCTACACCTTC. The encoded protein is CASSSPDRGGYGYTF.

The chain employs TRBV7-9 and TRBJ2-1, with TRBD2 identical over 8 bases. The J segment lost 3 bases and the V segment lost 5 bases, leaving 6 bases of the junction unmatched. CDR1 is SEHNR and CDR2 is FQNEAQ in the germline V gene (reference sequence). The length of the CDR3 is 15 residues. CDR3 region: CASSGPGGFYNEQFF. CDR3 bases: TGTGCCAGCAGCGGCCCGGGAGGGTTCTACAATGAGCAGTTCTTC.

The chain recombines TRBV27 with TRBJ2-1, with D perhaps TRBD1 or TRBD2 (5 bases each). Germline V CDR1 and CDR2: MNHEY, SMNVEV (reference sequence). The CDR3 is 16 residues long. V was shortened by 5 bases and J by 2 bases, with 16 bases between the two germline ends. The DNA for the CDR3 is TGTGCCAGCAGTCAAAACGGGGCTCGGACCTACAATGAGCAGTTCTTC. This codes for CASSQNGARTYNEQFF.

The CDR3 nucleotides read TGTGCCAGCAGTTCGCCGGGACCGCCAGGGGAAAAACTGTTTTTT. Protein product: CASSSPGPPGEKLFF. The chain carries TRBV27 and TRBJ1-4, with a weak D call TRBD1 (5 bases). The CDR3 is 15 amino acids. Trimming took off 4 bases at V and 8 bases at J, with 17 bases between the two ends. Germline V lookup: CDR1 MNHEY, CDR2 SMNVEV (reference sequence).

The chain's CDR3 is CASSTRTGEAFF. The CDR3 bases are TGTGCCAGCAGCACGCGGACAGGGGAAGCTTTCTTT. The chain joins TRBV11-3 to TRBJ1-1; 8 bases agree with TRBD1. V lost 5 bases and J lost 8; bases outside the gene matches: 4. The CDR3 runs to 12 residues. Germline loops: CDR1 SGHNT, CDR2 YENEEA. Complete variable domain (other parts from reference TRBV11-3 and TRBJ1-1): EAGVVQSPRYKIIEKKQPVAFWCNPISGHNTLYWYLQNLGQGPELLIRYENEEAVDDSQLPKDRFSAERLKGVDSTLKIQPAELGDSAVYLCASSTRTGEAFFGQGTRLTVV.

The sample holds a few counts of this clone. The CDR3 loop is CASSPQGMQFF. The DNA of the CDR3 is TGTGCCAGCAGCCCACAGGGTATGCAGTTCTTC. This chain links TRBV7-9 with TRBJ2-1; D is perhaps TRBD1 (6 bases). This CDR3 is 11 amino acids long. V dropped 5 bases and J dropped 12 bases, with 11 bases sitting between them. In germline, CDR1 is SEHNR, CDR2 FQNEAQ (reference sequence).

V usage is TRBV9 and J usage is TRBJ2-3; TRBD1 is a possible D gene (6 bases). The germline V gene has CDR1 SGDLS and CDR2 YYNGEE. The ends were cut back, 4 bases at V and 2 bases at J, with 17 bases in the middle. This CDR3 has 16 amino acids. CDR3 region: CASSPHQGQSTDTQYF. In DNA form, the CDR3 reads TGTGCCAGCAGCCCCCATCAGGGGCAGTCCACAGATACGCAGTATTTT.

This chain links TRBV11-3 with TRBJ2-3, with D possibly matching TRBD1 (6 bases). The CDR3 length is 15 residues. CDR1 SGHNT and CDR2 YENEEA come from the germline V gene. V was cut by 3 bases and J by 2 bases, with 12 bases left in between. DNA of the CDR3: TGTGCCAGCAGCTTTCCCGGACAGACCACAGATACGCAGTATTTT. It codes for CASSFPGQTTDTQYF.

The chain uses TRBV12-3 or TRBV12-4 and TRBJ2-5; D is possibly TRBD2 (6 bases). Trimming cost V 7 bases and J 5 bases, with 11 bases left between them. CDR3 size: 12 residues. The CDR3 DNA reads TGTGCCAGCACTACGAGCGGGGAGACCCAGTACTTC. Translation: CASTTSGETQYF.

The V call is TRBV7-9, the J call TRBJ2-2, with 13 bases fitting TRBD2. After removal of 5 bases from V and 6 bases from J, the junction contained 15 bases not matched to a gene. Germline V gene lookup returns CDR1 SEHNR and CDR2 FQNEAQ (reference sequence). The length of the CDR3 is 19 residues. The CDR3 DNA reads TGTGCCAGCAGCCCACTGACTAGCGGGAGGCTTGGAGTAGCCGGGGAGCTGTTTTTT. Its translation: CASSPLTSGRLGVAGELFF.

This chain connects TRBV4-3 to TRBJ1-2, with 7 bases fitting TRBD1. The CDR3 is 15 amino acids. V lost 0 bases, J lost 8 bases, and 9 bases stayed unmatched. Looked up from germline, CDR1 is LGHNA and CDR2 is YSLEER. CDR3 loop: CASSQDMTGPWGYTF. The CDR3 DNA reads as TGCGCCAGCAGCCAAGATATGACAGGGCCTTGGGGCTACACCTTC.

The CDR3 sequence is CASSSPWAGFTGELFF. Here the CDR3 DNA reads TGTGCCAGTAGTTCCCCTTGGGCGGGTTTTACCGGGGAGCTGTTTTTT. The rearrangement uses TRBV19 and TRBJ2-2, with D perhaps matching TRBD2 (5 bases). The CDR3 length is 16 residues. Germline-derived CDR1 and CDR2 are LNHDA and SQIVND (reference sequence). V lost 5 bases to trimming and J lost 5 bases, with 18 bases between them.

V usage is TRBV27 and J usage is TRBJ2-3, with 9 bases aligning to TRBD2. Germline V CDR1 and CDR2: MNHEY, SMNVEV (reference sequence). CDR3 size: 16 residues. With V trimmed by 5 bases and J by 0 bases, 6 bases remained unmatched. The CDR3 here is CASSPGLARSTDTQYF. CDR3 nucleotides: TGTGCCAGCAGTCCCGGACTAGCGCGTAGCACAGATACGCAGTATTTT.

The chain uses TRBV7-9 and TRBJ1-2, with TRBD1 as a possible D gene (6 bases). The length of the CDR3 is 15 residues. Deletions cut 0 bases from V and 6 bases from J, with 14 bases between. Germline CDR1 and CDR2: SEHNR and FQNEAQ (reference sequence). DNA for the CDR3: TGTGCCAGCAGCTTAGCTGAGTGGGGGGCTGATGGCTACACCTTC. It specifies CASSLAEWGADGYTF.